Each of the 20 T cell receptor beta chains below was sequenced from the same sample in a study of cytomegalovirus exposure and HLA in healthy donors. A multiplex PCR was run with 60 Vbeta primers and 13 Jbeta primers. The table came from immunoSEQ multiplex PCR; TCRdb's copy has only in-frame clones and leaves some out. The sample holds 150,000 or so clones, over 75% seen once. The sequencing input was PBMCs. These receptors were obtained from a woman aged 50 to 65 in good health and CMV-seropositive.

This chain connects TRBV27 to TRBJ2-2; D gene unclear. This CDR3 is 12 amino acids long. CDR1 and CDR2 from the germline V gene are MNHEY and SMNVEV (reference sequence). Trimming took off 6 bases at V and 6 bases at J, with 8 bases between the two ends. This CDR3 is CASRFEAGELFF. CDR3 DNA: TGTGCCAGCAGATTCGAGGCCGGGGAGCTGTTTTTT.

V gene TRBV10-2 combines with J gene TRBJ2-2, with 8 bases aligning to TRBD2. V trimming: 5 bases; J trimming: 2 bases; junction bases outside the gene matches: 4. CDR1 is WSHSY, CDR2 SAAADI, per germline. The CDR3 loop spans 15 amino acids. CDR3 amino acids: CASSPTSVNTGELFF. In nucleotides, the CDR3 is TGCGCCAGCAGTCCGACTAGCGTTAACACCGGGGAGCTGTTTTTT.

The rearrangement links TRBV6-1 to TRBJ1-5; D is unresolved. Germline CDR1 reads MNHNS; CDR2 reads SASEGT. The CDR3 contains 15 residues. V lost 6 bases and J 5 bases, leaving 17 bases between the germline ends. DNA for the CDR3: TGTGCCAGCAGCGCTGCCGTGGGAGGCCATCAGCCCCAGCATTTT. It codes for CASSAAVGGHQPQHF.

The genes are TRBV5-1 and TRBJ1-1, with D hard to call. Germline assignment: CDR1 SGHRS and CDR2 YFSETQ. The CDR3 is 14 residues long. The V gene lost 5 bases and the J gene lost 0 bases, with 11 bases spanning the gap. The CDR3 region has the DNA TGCGCCAGCAGGGGAGATCCATTGAACACTGAAGCTTTCTTT. Translated, it gives CASRGDPLNTEAFF.

The chain combines TRBV2 with TRBJ2-5; D is uncertain. The V end was cut by 0 bases, the J end by 8 bases, with 10 bases between. Germline CDR1 reads SNHLY; CDR2 reads FYNNEI. This CDR3 contains 13 residues. CDR3 protein: CASSEAVRGTQYF. CDR3 DNA sequence: TGTGCCAGCAGTGAAGCGGTCAGAGGAACCCAGTACTTC.

This clone has a single count. This rearrangement joins TRBV4-1 to TRBJ2-7; D is ambiguous. The CDR3 covers 14 residues. V lost 0 bases and J 0 bases, leaving 6 bases between the germline ends. Germline CDR1 and CDR2: MGHRA and YSYEKL. CDR3 nucleotides: TGCGCCAGCAGCCAAGAGGCTGACTCCTACGAGCAGTACTTC. Translating it yields CASSQEADSYEQYF.

The rearrangement links TRBV6-1 to TRBJ1-2, with no clear D. CDR1 and CDR2 (germline): MNHNS, SASEGT. The CDR3 spans 15 residues. V lost 7 bases and J 5 bases, leaving 20 bases between the germline ends. CDR3 sequence (DNA): TGTGCCAGCAAACCAACCGGGCCGCGGGCGTATGGCTACACCTTC. This translates into CASKPTGPRAYGYTF.

The rearrangement joins TRBV12-2 to TRBJ2-7; TRBD2, the table's D call, lacks a check against the DNA. TRBV12-2 represents a pseudogene. There are 12 residues in the CDR3. The CDR3 bases are TGTGCCCGGGAGCCCAAGGCCTACGAGCAGTACTTC. It specifies CAREPKAYEQYF.

The rearrangement uses TRBV29-1 and TRBJ1-2, with 9 bases identical to TRBD1. CDR1 and CDR2 (germline): SQVTM, ANQGSEA. The V gene end was trimmed by 3 bases and the J gene end by 8 bases; junction bases not matched to a gene: 13. The CDR3 sequence is 15 residues long. CDR3 region: CSVDSLGTGQVGYTF. In DNA, the CDR3 is TGCAGCGTTGATAGTCTCGGGACAGGGCAAGTGGGCTACACCTTC. Looking up the rest from reference TRBV29-1 and TRBJ1-2 gives the full variable domain: SAVISQKPSRDICQRGTSLTIQCQVDSQVTMMFWYRQQPGQSLTLIATANQGSEATYESGFVIDKFPISRPNLTFSTLTVSNMSPEDSSIYLCSVDSLGTGQVGYTFGSGTRLTVV.

The chain recombines TRBV7-2 with TRBJ1-1; no definite D call. Per the germline V gene, CDR1 is SGHTA and CDR2 is FQGNSA. Trimming pared 3 bases from V and 0 bases from J, leaving 5 bases between. The CDR3 sequence is 13 residues long. The CDR3, as DNA: TGTGCCAGCAGCTTTTATGTGAACACTGAAGCTTTCTTT. Amino acids: CASSFYVNTEAFF.

This chain uses TRBV5-1 with TRBJ2-7, with a weak D call TRBD2 (6 bases). The length of the CDR3 is 14 residues. The V gene's germline CDR1 is SGHRS and CDR2 YFSETQ. The germline V and J ends were trimmed by 2 bases and 3 bases, with 12 bases remaining between them. The CDR3 DNA reads as TGCGCCAGCAGCTTTGGCGGGACGAACTACGAGCAGTACTTC. This sequence encodes CASSFGGTNYEQYF.

The CDR3 spells CASSPTIDPSNYGYTF. In DNA form, the CDR3 reads TGTGCCAGCAGCCCGACGATTGACCCTAGCAACTATGGCTACACCTTC. V and J are TRBV9 and TRBJ1-2; D gene ambiguous. Germline values: CDR1 SGDLS, CDR2 YYNGEE. The V gene lost 4 bases and the J gene lost 2 bases, with 18 bases spanning the gap. This CDR3 has 16 residues.

This chain links TRBV5-1 with TRBJ2-5; 9 bases line up with TRBD1. The tail of the sequence fits TRBJ2-7 better, so the J call may be wrong. This CDR3 has 15 amino acids. Germline CDR1 is SGHRS and CDR2 is YFSETQ. CDR3 DNA sequence: TGCGCCAGCAGCTTGGGACAGGGGGAGTTGTACGAGCAGTACTTC. This encodes CASSLGQGELYEQYF.

This clone showed up just a few times. This rearrangement joins TRBV6-6 to TRBJ2-7; 8 nucleotides align to TRBD1. Germline CDR1 MNHNY, CDR2 SVGAGI (reference sequence). V trimming: 0 bases; J trimming: 2 bases; junction bases outside the gene matches: 3. The CDR3 has 15 residues. CDR3 nucleotides: TGTGCCAGCAGTTACTCGTCAGGGGGCCCCTACGAGCAGTACTTC. Its translation is CASSYSSGGPYEQYF.

This clone was observed once. The chain is built from TRBV10-3 and TRBJ2-2, with 7 bases lining up with TRBD1. There are 17 residues in the CDR3. Germline trimming cut 6 bases from V and 2 bases from J; bases unmatched to any gene: 12. Germline-derived CDR1 and CDR2 are ENHRY and SYGVKD. The CDR3 region has the DNA TGTGCCATCAGCACCACTCCCCGGGACAGTAACACCGGGGAGCTGTTTTTT. Amino acids: CAISTTPRDSNTGELFF.

This clone was seen only once. The chain recombines TRBV6-5 with TRBJ2-3; D is ambiguous. Germline loops: CDR1 MNHEY, CDR2 SVGAGI. The CDR3 totals 15 residues. V was pared by 0 bases and J by 4 bases, with 11 bases between. CDR3 DNA: TGTGCCAGCAGTTACTCGACACCAAGAGCAGATACGCAGTATTTT. As protein: CASSYSTPRADTQYF.

V gene TRBV21-1 combines with J gene TRBJ1-2; TRBD1 is the table's D call, not checked against the DNA. TRBV21-1 is recorded as a pseudogene. The CDR3 covers 17 residues. Written as DNA, the CDR3 is TGTGCCAGCAGCAAAGTTGGGCGGGCAGGGGAGAACTATGGCTACACCTTC. Its translation is CASSKVGRAGENYGYTF.

This chain connects TRBV30 to TRBJ2-5; the match to TRBD2 covers 7 bases. After removal of 2 bases from V and 4 bases from J, the junction contained 1 base not matched to a gene. The CDR3 length is 12 residues. Germline values: CDR1 GTSNPN, CDR2 SVGIG (reference sequence). In DNA, the CDR3 is TGTGCCTGGAGTCCGGGGGGAGAGACCCAGTACTTC. Translating gives CAWSPGGETQYF. Filled out from reference TRBV30 and TRBJ2-5, the complete variable domain reads SQTIHQWPATLVQPVGSPLSLECTVEGTSNPNLYWYRQAAGRGLQLLFYSVGIGQISSEVPQNLSASRPQDRQFILSSKKLLLSDSGFYLCAWSPGGETQYFGPGTRLLVL.

This clone occurred a few times. The chain is built from TRBV30 and TRBJ2-7, with D unresolved. This CDR3 comprises 11 residues. Germline V gives CDR1 GTSNPN, CDR2 SVGIG (reference sequence). V shed 2 bases and J shed 4 bases, with 6 bases lying between them. DNA of the CDR3: TGTGCCTGGAGTCGGGTTTACGAGCAGTACTTC. This encodes CAWSRVYEQYF.

The chain has TRBV28 and TRBJ1-5; possible D gene TRBD1, 5 bases. The germline CDR1 and CDR2 sequences are MDHEN and SYDVKM. Trimming took off 6 bases at V and 6 bases at J, with 21 bases between the two ends. This CDR3 contains 16 residues. CDR3 bases: TGTGCCAGCAGCCGGACACGTCTTTTGAAGGGTCAGCCCCAGCATTTT. Protein product: CASSRTRLLKGQPQHF.